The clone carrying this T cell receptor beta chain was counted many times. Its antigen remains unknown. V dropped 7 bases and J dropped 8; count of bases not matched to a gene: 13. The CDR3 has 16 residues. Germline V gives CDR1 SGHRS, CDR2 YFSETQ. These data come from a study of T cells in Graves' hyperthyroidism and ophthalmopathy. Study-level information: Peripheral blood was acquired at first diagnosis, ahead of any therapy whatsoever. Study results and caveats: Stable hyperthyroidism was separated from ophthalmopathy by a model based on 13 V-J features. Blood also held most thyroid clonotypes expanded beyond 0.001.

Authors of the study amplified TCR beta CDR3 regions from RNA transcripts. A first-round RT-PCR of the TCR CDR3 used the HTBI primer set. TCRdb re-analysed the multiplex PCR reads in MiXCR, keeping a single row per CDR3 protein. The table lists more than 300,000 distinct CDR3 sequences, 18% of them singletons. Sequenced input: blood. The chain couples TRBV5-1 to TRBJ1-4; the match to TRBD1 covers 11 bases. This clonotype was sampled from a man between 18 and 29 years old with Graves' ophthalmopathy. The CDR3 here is CASARDRGSSSEKLFF. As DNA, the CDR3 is TGCGCCAGCGCCCGGGACAGGGGGTCGTCTTCCGAAAAACTGTTTTTT.